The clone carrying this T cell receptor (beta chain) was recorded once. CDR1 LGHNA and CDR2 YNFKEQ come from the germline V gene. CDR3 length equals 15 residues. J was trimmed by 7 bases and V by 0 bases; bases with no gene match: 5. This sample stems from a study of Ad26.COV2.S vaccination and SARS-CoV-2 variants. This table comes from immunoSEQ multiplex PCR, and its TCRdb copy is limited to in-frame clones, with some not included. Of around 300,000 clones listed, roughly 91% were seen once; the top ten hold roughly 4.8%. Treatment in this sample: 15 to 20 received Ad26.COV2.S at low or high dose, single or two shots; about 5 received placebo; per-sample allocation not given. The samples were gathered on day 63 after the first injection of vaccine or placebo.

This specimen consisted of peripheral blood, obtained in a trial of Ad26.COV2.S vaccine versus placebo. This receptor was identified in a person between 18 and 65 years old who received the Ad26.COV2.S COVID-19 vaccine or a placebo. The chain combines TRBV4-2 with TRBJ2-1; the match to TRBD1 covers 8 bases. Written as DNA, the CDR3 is TGTGCCAGCAGCCAAGATCGAGGACAGGGTAATGAGCAGTTCTTC. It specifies CASSQDRGQGNEQFF.